Sequencing of this T cell receptor (beta chain) was carried out in a study of blood T cell repertoires in COVID-19. Turning to the study itself: Acute-phase and convalescent COVID-19 samples originated in the United States, Italy and Spain. PBMCs, B-cell-depleted T cells, or T cells provided the cDNA or gDNA that made up the material.

In the original workflow: Amplified reference gene primers provided the basis for estimating nucleated cell counts. The protocol was immunoSEQ multiplex PCR, while the TCRdb copy is restricted to in-frame clones and leaves out a portion. The V and J calls and clone size come from that table; D and trimming were worked out from the DNA. This table holds about 290,000 clones, about nine tenths found once. Among Cohort 3 donors, those recovered had two negative PCRs, clearance, or symptom resolution. CDR1 is SGHRS and CDR2 is YFSETQ in the germline V gene. This CDR3 is built from 15 residues. V lost 0 bases to trimming and J lost 4 bases; unmatched junction nucleotides: 4.

Sequencing used PBMCs or T cells enriched from blood (not recorded which). This TCR was recovered from a woman aged 40 to 50 who had recovered from COVID-19. This chain joins TRBV5-1 and TRBJ1-3; 7 bases agree with TRBD1. CDR3 nucleotides: TGCGCCAGCAGCTTGGGAGGGGGCGAAGGAAACACCATATATTTT. Translated, it gives CASSLGGGEGNTIYF.